The rows below give T cell receptor beta chains drawn from one sample of a study of identifying expanded T cells in peripheral blood. The table came from immunoSEQ multiplex PCR; TCRdb's copy has only in-frame clones and leaves some out. The sample gives under 70,000 clones, roughly 86% of which show up once; around 4.7% is in the top ten. The sample consisted of blood. Receptors were obtained from a person aged 18 to 75 in good health. The CDR3 runs from the conserved cysteine through the conserved F or W. The D gene is left open where the match is weak. Expanded clones get a size class; other rows say once, few or many, or leave the size out.

V gene	clone size	J gene	D gene	CDR3 DNA	CDR3 protein
TRBV19	-	TRBJ2-5	-	TGTGCCAGTAGGGACCAAGGCGAGATCGGAGAGACCCAGTACTTC	CASRDQGEIGETQYF
TRBV7-2	once	TRBJ2-3	-	TGTGCCAGCAGCCCCCGGGGGCCTACCACAGATACGCAGTATTTT	CASSPRGPTTDTQYF
TRBV5-8	-	TRBJ2-2	TRBD2	TGTGCCAGCAGCCGTACCGGGACTAGCGGGAAGTTGGGCGGGGAGCTGTTTTTT	CASSRTGTSGKLGGELFF
TRBV10-1	-	TRBJ2-7	-	TGCGCCAGCAGTGATCGGAGGGGGGTATCCTACGAGCAGTACTTC	CASSDRRGVSYEQYF
TRBV5-1	-	TRBJ2-5	TRBD2	TGCGCCAGCAGCTTGGACGGACTAGCGGGAGGAGAGACCCAGTACTTC	CASSLDGLAGGETQYF
TRBV9	-	TRBJ1-1	-	TGTGCCAGCAGCGTAGATTCCGGCAGGGGAATGGGTCCGGCTGAAGCTTTCTTT	CASSVDSGRGMGPAEAFF
TRBV5-6	-	TRBJ2-3	-	TGTGCCAGCAGCTTGGGGGTATCAGATACGCAGTATTTT	CASSLGVSDTQYF
TRBV4-1	-	TRBJ2-2	-	TGCGCCAGCAGCCAAGATCAGACCGGGGAGCTGTTTTTT	CASSQDQTGELFF
TRBV6-1	-	TRBJ1-1	-	TGTGCCAGCAGTGAATTTCCCGGTACAGGGACTGAAGCTTTCTTT	CASSEFPGTGTEAFF
TRBV7-2	-	TRBJ1-1	-	TGTGCCAGCAGCACAGGACCTATGAACACTGAAGCTTTCTTT	CASSTGPMNTEAFF
TRBV7-9	-	TRBJ2-1	-	TGTGCCAGCAGCCCAGGGTATGAGCAGTTCTTC	CASSPGYEQFF
TRBV6-5	-	TRBJ2-7	TRBD1	TGTGCCAGCAGTTACGGGGACAGCCAGGTTTACGAGCAGTACTTC	CASSYGDSQVYEQYF
TRBV28	-	TRBJ1-5	-	TGTGCCAGCAGTAACCAAGGGTGGGGCAATCAGCCCCAGCATTTT	CASSNQGWGNQPQHF
TRBV7-3	-	TRBJ1-1	-	TGTGCCAGCAGCTTAAGATCTGGGACTGAAGCTTTCTTT	CASSLRSGTEAFF
TRBV4-1	-	TRBJ1-1	-	TGCGCCAGCAGCCACGGACAGCGGATGAACACTGAAGCTTTCTTT	CASSHGQRMNTEAFF
TRBV23-1	-	TRBJ2-2	TRBD1	TGCGCCAGCAGCCGCGGACAGGGGAGGTACACCGGGGAGCTGTTTTTT	CASSRGQGRYTGELFF
TRBV11-2	-	TRBJ2-5	-	TGTGCCAGCAGCTTAGTCGGGGGAGATGTGACCCAGTACTTC	CASSLVGGDVTQYF
TRBV27	-	TRBJ2-5	-	TGTGCCAGCAGTTTCGTTTTTCGCGAGTCAGGGGCGAGAGAGACCCAGTACTTC	CASSFVFRESGARETQYF
TRBV30	-	TRBJ1-3	TRBD1	TGTGCCTGGAGTGTACTGGACAGGGGACCTGGAAACACCATATATTTT	CAWSVLDRGPGNTIYF
TRBV27	-	TRBJ1-1	-	TGTGCCAGCAGTTTATGGAAAGGGGCCACTGAAGCTTTCTTT	CASSLWKGATEAFF
TRBV27	-	TRBJ2-1	TRBD2	TGTGCCAGCAGTTTCTCCCGACTAGCGGTCAATGAGCAGTTCTTC	CASSFSRLAVNEQFF
TRBV6-6	-	TRBJ2-3	TRBD2	TGTGCCAGCCGGACTAGCGGAGTAACAGATACGCAGTATTTT	CASRTSGVTDTQYF
TRBV30	-	TRBJ2-7	-	TGTGCCTGGAGTGAAGCTCAGTTGGGCGAGCAGTACTTC	CAWSEAQLGEQYF
TRBV15	-	TRBJ1-3	-	TGTGCCACCAGCAGAGATGCTGTCTCTGGAAACACCATATATTTT	CATSRDAVSGNTIYF
TRBV4-3	-	TRBJ2-1	TRBD2	TGCGCCAGCAGCCAAGAAGTGGGAGGGGCCTACAATGAGCAGTTCTTC	CASSQEVGGAYNEQFF
TRBV5-6	-	TRBJ1-4	TRBD1	TGTGCCAGCAGCCTTAGGACAGGGGGAACAGCGTTTTTT	CASSLRTGGTAFF
TRBV5-6	-	TRBJ2-1	-	TGTGCCAGCAGCAAGGACAGTTACAATGAGCAGTTCTTC	CASSKDSYNEQFF
TRBV29-1	-	TRBJ2-7	-	TGCAGCGTTGAAGATACTACGGGAGAGGGGATCTACGAGCAGTACTTC	CSVEDTTGEGIYEQYF